These 6 T cell receptor beta chains were all obtained from the same sample, sequenced in a study of blood T cell repertoires in COVID-19 (TCRdb year 2020). Receptor amplification or capture employed the immunoSEQ multiplex PCR assay. TCRdb retrieved this table from immuneACCESS and kept in-frame rearrangements only. Not all clones are present; in checked studies, unresolved V genes account for under half, and no reason is known for the remainder. In all, the sample holds roughly 200,000 clones, and around 89% of those were seen once. Roughly 0.6% of the sample belongs to the ten largest clones. Sequences were obtained from peripheral blood. The receptors derive from a man aged 50 to 59 with acute or convalescent COVID-19.

The CDR3, as DNA: TGTGCCACCAGTGATTCGACAGTCGTACAAGAGACCCAGTACTTC. Protein sequence: CATSDSTVVQETQYF. The chain combines TRBV24-1 with TRBJ2-5; TRBD1 might be the D (5 bases). Trimming removed 2 bases at V and 2 bases at J, with 11 bases between. The V gene's germline CDR1 is KGHDR and CDR2 SFDVKD. This CDR3 is built from 15 residues.

CDR3 nucleotide sequence: TGCAGCGTTGTGGGACAGGGGGCTTGGGGCTACACCTTC. This gives the protein CSVVGQGAWGYTF. The chain joins TRBV29-1 to TRBJ1-2; 12 bases are a match to TRBD1. This CDR3 is 13 amino acids long. J gave up 8 bases and V 4 bases, and 5 bases lay outside the gene matches. Germline V gene lookup returns CDR1 SQVTM and CDR2 ANQGSEA.

The V gene is TRBV3-1 (or the pseudogene TRBV3-2), the J gene TRBJ2-1, with 8 positions matching TRBD2. The CDR3 has 15 amino acids. The J segment lost 2 bases and the V segment lost 8 bases, leaving 8 bases of the junction unmatched. In germline, CDR1 is LGHDT, CDR2 YNNKEL (reference sequence). Here the CDR3 DNA reads TGTGCCAGCCTACCCCCACTAGCGGCCTACAATGAGCAGTTCTTC. Translated: CASLPPLAAYNEQFF.

The rearrangement uses TRBV6-5 and TRBJ1-4; D may be TRBD1 (6 bases). Trimming took 5 bases from V and 7 from J, leaving 14 bases between them. The CDR3 spans 14 residues. Germline assignment: CDR1 MNHEY and CDR2 SVGAGI. The CDR3 spells CASSLTGGGEKLFF. In DNA form, the CDR3 reads TGTGCCAGCAGTCTGACAGGAGGTGGTGAAAAACTGTTTTTT.

CDR3 DNA sequence: TGTGCCAGCAGCTTATCGGGATGGGGCAATCAGCCCCAGCATTTT. Protein: CASSLSGWGNQPQHF. The V and J genes are TRBV7-8 and TRBJ1-5; D is uncertain. CDR3 length: 15 amino acids. Germline CDR1 is SGHVS and CDR2 is FQNEAQ. V lost 2 bases and J lost 2, with 10 bases in between.

The chain combines TRBV7-3 with TRBJ2-1; TRBD2 is a possible D gene (6 bases). Per the germline V gene, CDR1 is SGHTA and CDR2 is FQGTGA. The CDR3 length is 12 residues. The ends were cut back, 6 bases at V and 9 bases at J, with 12 bases in the middle. The CDR3 DNA is TGTGCCAGCAGTCGAGATAGCGGTGAGCAGTTCTTC. It translates to CASSRDSGEQFF.